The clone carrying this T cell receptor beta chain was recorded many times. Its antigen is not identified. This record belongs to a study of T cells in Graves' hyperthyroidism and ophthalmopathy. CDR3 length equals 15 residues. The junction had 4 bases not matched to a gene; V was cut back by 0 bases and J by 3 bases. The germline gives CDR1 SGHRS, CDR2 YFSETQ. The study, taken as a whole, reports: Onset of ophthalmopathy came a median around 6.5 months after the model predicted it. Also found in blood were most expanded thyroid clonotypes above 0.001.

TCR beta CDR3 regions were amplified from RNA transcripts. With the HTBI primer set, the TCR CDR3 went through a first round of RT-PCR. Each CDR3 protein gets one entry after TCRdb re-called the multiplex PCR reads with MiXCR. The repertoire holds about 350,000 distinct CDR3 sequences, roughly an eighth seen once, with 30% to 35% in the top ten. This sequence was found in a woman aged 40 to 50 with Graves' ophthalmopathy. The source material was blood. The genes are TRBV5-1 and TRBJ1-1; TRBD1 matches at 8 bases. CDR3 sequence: CASSLAGGLDTEAFF. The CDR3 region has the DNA TGCGCCAGCAGCTTGGCAGGGGGCTTGGACACTGAAGCTTTCTTT.